A single sample is the source of the 32 T cell receptor beta chains below, sequenced in a study of blood T cell repertoires in COVID-19. The table came from immunoSEQ multiplex PCR; TCRdb's copy has only in-frame clones and leaves some out. The table lists some 300,000 clones, roughly 90% of them singletons. What was sequenced was PBMCs or T cells enriched from blood (not recorded which). All receptors derive from a woman in her 30s who had recovered from COVID-19.

V and J are TRBV11-2 and TRBJ2-7; D gene unclear. The germline V gene encodes CDR1 SGHAT and CDR2 FQNNGV. This CDR3 contains 13 residues. V dropped 1 base and J dropped 1 base, with 5 bases sitting between them. The CDR3 DNA sequence: TGTGCCAGCAGCTTAGGAGTGTCCTACGAGCAGTACTTC. Its protein is CASSLGVSYEQYF.

This sequence joins TRBV5-4 and TRBJ1-2; D is possibly TRBD1 (6 bases). Trimming shortened V by 9 bases and J by 5 bases, and 14 bases separated the two germline ends. There are 12 residues in the CDR3. CDR1 and CDR2 from the germline V gene are SGHNT and YYREEE (reference sequence). The CDR3 spells CATYRDTYGYTF. CDR3 sequence (DNA): TGTGCCACCTACAGGGACACTTATGGCTACACCTTC. The full variable domain, its missing parts supplied by reference TRBV5-4 and TRBJ1-2, is ETGVTQSPTHLIKTRGQQVTLRCSSQSGHNTVSWYQQALGQGPQFIFQYYREEENGRGNFPPRFSGLQFPNYSSELNVNALELDDSALYLCATYRDTYGYTFGSGTRLTVV.

The chain links TRBV4-3 to TRBJ1-4, with 8 nucleotides matching TRBD1. The ends lost 4 bases at V and 8 bases at J; junction bases unmatched: 9. CDR1 is LGHNA and CDR2 is YSLEER in the germline V gene. CDR3 length equals 15 residues. The CDR3 is CASSLLTGTGEKLFF. The CDR3 DNA sequence: TGCGCCAGCAGCCTTTTAACCGGGACAGGAGAAAAACTGTTTTTT.

This chain uses TRBV6-4 with TRBJ2-1; TRBD2 agrees at 12 bases. The CDR3 is 14 amino acids. Germline loops: CDR1 MRHNA, CDR2 SNTAGT. V lost 5 bases to trimming and J lost 12 bases; unmatched junction nucleotides: 8. CDR3 sequence (DNA): TGTGCCAGCAGTCCTAGCGGGGGGGCCTGGGGGCAGTTCTTC. Its protein product is CASSPSGGAWGQFF.

This chain joins TRBV5-5 and TRBJ1-6, with D tentatively TRBD1 (6 bases). The ends were cut back, 6 bases at V and 6 bases at J, with 19 bases in the middle. The CDR3 contains 16 residues. CDR1 is SGHKS and CDR2 is YYEKEE in the germline V gene (reference sequence). Here the CDR3 DNA reads TGTGCCAGCACCATAATGCCAGGGGAGTTTAATTCACCCCTCCACTTT. It yields the protein CASTIMPGEFNSPLHF.

V usage is TRBV27 and J usage is TRBJ2-1; 7 bases align to TRBD1. V gave up 0 bases and J gave up 8 bases; unmatched junction bases: 4. The CDR3 has 14 amino acids. CDR1 and CDR2 from the germline V gene are MNHEY and SMNVEV (reference sequence). CDR3 coding DNA: TGTGCCAGCAGTTTATCTCGGGACAGTCATGAGCAGTTCTTC. Translated, it gives CASSLSRDSHEQFF.

The chain combines TRBV5-4 with TRBJ2-7; unclear D gene. Germline CDR1 is SGHNT and CDR2 is YYREEE (reference sequence). Trimming shortened V by 0 bases and J by 3 bases, and 7 bases separated the two germline ends. The CDR3 contains 13 residues. The chain's CDR3 is CASSLAQNYEQYF. In DNA form, the CDR3 reads TGTGCCAGCAGCTTGGCGCAGAACTACGAGCAGTACTTC.

The chain links TRBV18 to TRBJ1-3; D not resolved. Looked up from germline, CDR1 is KGHSH and CDR2 is LQKENI. The V and J ends lost 0 bases and 0 bases respectively, with 3 bases between them. This CDR3 is built from 14 residues. CDR3 in amino acids: CASSPPGSGNTIYF. DNA for the CDR3: TGTGCCAGCTCACCACCCGGCTCTGGAAACACCATATATTTT. The entire variable domain, with the rest obtained from reference TRBV18 and TRBJ1-3, is as follows: NAGVMQNPRHLVRRRGQEARLRCSPMKGHSHVYWYRQLPEEGLKFMVYLQKENIIDESGMPKERFSAEFPKEGPSILRIQQVVRGDSAAYFCASSPPGSGNTIYFGEGSWLTVV.

The gene calls are TRBV28 and TRBJ2-5, with a possible D match to TRBD2 (6 bases). CDR1 MDHEN and CDR2 SYDVKM come from the germline V gene. Trimming shortened V by 2 bases and J by 5 bases, and 9 bases separated the two germline ends. The CDR3 loop spans 13 amino acids. The CDR3 nucleotides read TGTGCCAGCAGTTTACCCGGGAGTGAGACCCAGTACTTC. Translating gives CASSLPGSETQYF. Based on the CDR3 plus reference TRBV28 and TRBJ2-5, the full variable domain is DVKVTQSSRYLVKRTGEKVFLECVQDMDHENMFWYRQDPGLGLRLIYFSYDVKMKEKGDIPEGYSVSREKKERFSLILESASTNQTSMYLCASSLPGSETQYFGPGTRLLVL.

V is TRBV5-1 and J is TRBJ2-2, with 7 bases aligning to TRBD2. The germline V gene has CDR1 SGHRS and CDR2 YFSETQ. V gave up 2 bases and J gave up 6 bases; unmatched junction bases: 1. The CDR3 covers 13 residues. CDR3 sequence (DNA): TGCGCCAGCAGCTTAGGACTAGCCGGGGAGCTGTTTTTT. Protein: CASSLGLAGELFF.

The chain links TRBV3-1 (or the pseudogene TRBV3-2) to TRBJ2-5; 7 bases line up with TRBD2. J lost 5 bases, V lost 8 bases, and 8 bases had no gene match. This CDR3 has 13 residues. The V gene's germline CDR1 is LGHDT and CDR2 YNNKEL (reference sequence). The CDR3 sequence: CASGLVLFETQYF. CDR3 DNA sequence: TGTGCCAGCGGACTAGTTCTCTTCGAGACCCAGTACTTC.

This chain joins TRBV12-3 or TRBV12-4 and TRBJ1-2; 9 bases are a match to TRBD1. This CDR3 comprises 13 residues. With 5 bases clipped from V and 6 bases from J, the junction kept 4 bases outside the gene matches. CDR3 DNA: TGTGCCAGCAGTGTCACAGGGGGCCATGGCTACACCTTC. Translated, it gives CASSVTGGHGYTF.

The genes are TRBV5-1 and TRBJ1-1; D may be TRBD1 (5 bases). Trimming shortened V by 0 bases and J by 1 base, and 13 bases separated the two germline ends. The CDR3 spans 16 residues. Germline V gene data show CDR1 as SGHRS and CDR2 as YFSETQ. DNA of the CDR3: TGCGCCAGCAGCTTGGCCGGGCGGACATGGAACACTGAAGCTTTCTTT. Its translation is CASSLAGRTWNTEAFF.

The chain combines TRBV5-6 with TRBJ1-5; TRBD1 matches 7 bases. The CDR3 loop spans 13 amino acids. Per germline, CDR1 SGHDT and CDR2 YYEEEE. J gave up 9 bases and V 1 base, and 4 bases lay outside the gene matches. The CDR3 spells CASSLTGERPQHF. The CDR3 DNA is TGTGCCAGCAGCTTGACAGGGGAAAGGCCCCAGCATTTT.

The chain links TRBV28 to TRBJ2-5, with 12 bases aligning to TRBD1. The CDR3 runs to 18 residues. J lost 2 bases, V lost 5 bases, and 12 bases had no gene match. The germline CDR1 and CDR2 sequences are MDHEN and SYDVKM. CDR3 region: CASSMRLGQGAIQETQYF. For the CDR3, the DNA is TGTGCCAGCAGTATGCGATTGGGACAGGGGGCTATTCAAGAGACCCAGTACTTC.

CDR3 sequence reads: CASSRDSGALGETQYF. Written as DNA, the CDR3 is TGTGCCAGCAGCCGAGACTCAGGGGCGCTGGGAGAGACCCAGTACTTC. This chain connects TRBV7-8 to TRBJ2-5; D possibly corresponds to TRBD1 (6 bases). Germline CDR1 and CDR2: SGHVS and FQNEAQ. This CDR3 is 16 amino acids long. V shed 5 bases and J shed 4 bases, with 20 bases lying between them.

V and J are TRBV18 and TRBJ2-5; D is perhaps TRBD2 (5 bases). CDR3 size: 14 residues. The V and J ends lost 3 bases and 9 bases respectively, with 17 bases between them. Germline V CDR1 and CDR2: KGHSH, LQKENI. As DNA, the CDR3 is TGTGCCAGCTCACCTCCAGTGAGGCTCGGGGCCCAGTACTTC. This sequence encodes CASSPPVRLGAQYF. The variable domain in full, with the rest retrieved from reference TRBV18 and TRBJ2-5, is NAGVMQNPRHLVRRRGQEARLRCSPMKGHSHVYWYRQLPEEGLKFMVYLQKENIIDESGMPKERFSAEFPKEGPSILRIQQVVRGDSAAYFCASSPPVRLGAQYFGPGTRLLVL.

The chain uses TRBV5-1 and TRBJ2-6; TRBD1 matches 9 bases. This CDR3 contains 20 residues. Germline V lookup: CDR1 SGHRS, CDR2 YFSETQ. J gave up 4 bases and V 1 base, and 15 bases lay outside the gene matches. The CDR3 sequence is CASSLFPGTGQKTGANVLTF. Written as DNA, the CDR3 is TGCGCCAGCAGCTTGTTCCCGGGGACAGGGCAGAAAACCGGGGCCAACGTCCTGACTTTC.

The rearrangement joins TRBV30 to TRBJ1-1; D is undetermined. Trimming left V 0 bases short and J 0 bases short, with 8 bases between. The CDR3 has 14 residues. The germline gives CDR1 GTSNPN, CDR2 SVGIG (reference sequence). The CDR3 bases are TGTGCCTGGAGTGTACGTGCGATGAACACTGAAGCTTTCTTT. It yields the protein CAWSVRAMNTEAFF.

The V and J genes are TRBV2 and TRBJ1-1, with 8 bases lining up with TRBD1. The junction had 16 bases not matched to a gene; V was cut back by 6 bases and J by 4 bases. The germline gives CDR1 SNHLY, CDR2 FYNNEI. This CDR3 spans 17 amino acids. CDR3 amino acids: CASRDYTTGVDGTEAFF. The CDR3 DNA sequence: TGTGCCAGCAGGGACTATACGACAGGGGTTGACGGCACTGAAGCTTTCTTT.

This clone has a handful of counts. The chain carries TRBV29-1 and TRBJ1-1, with TRBD1 matching 7 bases. This CDR3 has 11 residues. Germline CDR1 reads SQVTM; CDR2 reads ANQGSEA. The CDR3 region has the DNA TGCCAATCCGGGACAGACACTGAAGCTTTCTTT. Translating gives CQSGTDTEAFF.

The chain employs TRBV10-3 and TRBJ2-1, with TRBD2 as a possible D gene (5 bases). V lost 0 bases, J lost 2 bases, and 14 bases lay in between. The CDR3 extends over 17 amino acids. The germline V gene has CDR1 ENHRY and CDR2 SYGVKD. CDR3 loop: CAISESTLASAYNEQFF. The CDR3 DNA reads as TGTGCCATCAGTGAGTCGACCTTAGCGTCGGCCTACAATGAGCAGTTCTTC.

The chain employs TRBV6-5 and TRBJ2-1; no reliable D call. CDR1 is MNHEY and CDR2 is SVGAGI in the germline V gene. Trimming pared 0 bases from V and 8 bases from J, leaving 11 bases between. The CDR3 contains 14 residues. Here the CDR3 reads CASSYSSVSDEQFF. As DNA, the CDR3 is TGTGCCAGCAGTTACTCCTCTGTTTCAGATGAGCAGTTCTTC.

This clone was counted a few times. This rearrangement joins TRBV6-5 to TRBJ1-2; no firm D call. CDR3 length: 13 residues. Per germline, CDR1 MNHEY and CDR2 SVGAGI. Trimming took 6 bases from V and 4 from J, leaving 12 bases between them. The CDR3 region is CASSPGESYGYTF. The CDR3 DNA follows: TGTGCCAGCAGCCCCGGTGAGAGCTATGGCTACACCTTC.

V usage is TRBV15 and J usage is TRBJ1-2; D uncertain. The V gene lost 0 bases and the J gene lost 0 bases, with 8 bases spanning the gap. This CDR3 spans 15 amino acids. Germline CDR1 and CDR2: LNHNV and YYDKDF (reference sequence). The CDR3 DNA reads TGTGCCACCAGCAGAGATGTAAGCGCTAACTATGGCTACACCTTC. Protein sequence: CATSRDVSANYGYTF.

The gene calls are TRBV5-8 and TRBJ2-5; a possible D gene is TRBD2 (5 bases). This CDR3 contains 15 residues. The V end was cut by 3 bases, the J end by 5 bases, with 17 bases between. CDR1 and CDR2 (germline): SGHTS, YDEGEE. This CDR3 is CASSWTGRVGETQYF. CDR3 sequence (DNA): TGTGCCAGCAGCTGGACTGGGCGGGTTGGGGAGACCCAGTACTTC.

The V call is TRBV19, the J call TRBJ2-5; 9 bases line up with TRBD1. The CDR3 extends over 15 amino acids. Per the germline V gene, CDR1 is LNHDA and CDR2 is SQIVND (reference sequence). After removal of 4 bases from V and 4 bases from J, the junction contained 7 bases not matched to a gene. The CDR3 DNA sequence: TGTGCCAGTAGTACAGCCAGGGACAGGGCAGAGACCCAGTACTTC. Encoded protein: CASSTARDRAETQYF.

The chain uses TRBV7-9 and TRBJ1-1; D possibly corresponds to TRBD1 (5 bases). The V end lost 5 bases, the J end lost 6 bases, and 13 bases lay between the germline ends. This CDR3 contains 13 residues. Germline CDR1 reads SEHNR; CDR2 reads FQNEAQ (reference sequence). In DNA form, the CDR3 reads TGTGCCAGCAGCGGACCAGGGTATCCTGAAGCTTTCTTT. It encodes CASSGPGYPEAFF.

This chain joins TRBV28 and TRBJ1-1; maybe TRBD1 (6 bases). The germline CDR1 and CDR2 sequences are MDHEN and SYDVKM. This CDR3 has 14 residues. Trimming left V 1 base short and J 5 bases short, with 11 bases between. CDR3 DNA sequence: TGTGCCAGCAGTTTATATCAGGGGCGAACTGAAGCTTTCTTT. Protein product: CASSLYQGRTEAFF.

As concerns this clone: The DNA is omitted, as the CDR3 cannot be located on it reliably, and the CDR3 follows TCRdb's listing. V and J are TRBV5-1 and TRBJ2-2; the table assigns TRBD2, which was not confirmed against the DNA. CDR1 and CDR2 from the germline V gene are SGHRS and YFSETQ. The length of the CDR3 is 12 amino acids, counting both ends. Here the CDR3 reads CASTLRAGELFF.

The chain recombines TRBV28 with TRBJ1-1; D is uncertain. Germline-derived CDR1 and CDR2 are MDHEN and SYDVKM. The CDR3 is made up of 11 amino acids. V lost 5 bases and J 7 bases, leaving 8 bases between the germline ends. The CDR3 DNA sequence: TGTGCCAGCAGTACCAGTATTGAAGCTTTCTTT. Translated, it gives CASSTSIEAFF.

The rearrangement uses TRBV5-1 and TRBJ2-5, with a tentative D call TRBD1 (6 bases). The CDR3 contains 14 residues. Trimming cost V 0 bases and J 4 bases, with 10 bases left between them. Germline V CDR1 and CDR2: SGHRS, YFSETQ. CDR3 DNA: TGCGCCAGCAGCTTGGCAGACAGGCCAGAGACCCAGTACTTC. It specifies CASSLADRPETQYF.